This T cell receptor beta chain derives from a study of OX40 agonist ivuxolimab in advanced cancers. Study-wide context: Patients received the agonistic anti-OX40 (CD134) antibody ivuxolimab. Of mixed ages from 23 to 79 and averaging approximately 60 years, the group was roughly 85% male. Administration of intravenous ivuxolimab to patients occurred every 2 weeks at 0.01 to 10 mg/kg.

The CDR3 consists of 14 residues. V was shortened by 2 bases and J by 3 bases, with 8 bases between the two germline ends. Germline CDR1 reads SGDLS; CDR2 reads YYNGEE. Prior autoimmune disease or systemic immunosuppression barred patients. This clone was counted a single time. Repertoires were generated with immunoSEQ multiplex PCR, while TCRdb's copy carries only in-frame clones and drops some. The sample yields roughly 48,000 clones, about 79% seen once. The chain links TRBV9 to TRBJ1-4, with TRBD1 as a possible D gene (5 bases). The specimen was CD4+ or CD8+ T cells sorted from blood, collected in a trial of the OX40 agonist ivuxolimab. The receptor was isolated from an adult with an advanced solid tumor such as melanoma, head and neck, liver or kidney cancer. CDR3 loop: CASSVGDSNEKLFF. The CDR3 DNA follows: TGTGCCAGCAGCGTGGGGGATTCTAATGAAAAACTGTTTTTT.